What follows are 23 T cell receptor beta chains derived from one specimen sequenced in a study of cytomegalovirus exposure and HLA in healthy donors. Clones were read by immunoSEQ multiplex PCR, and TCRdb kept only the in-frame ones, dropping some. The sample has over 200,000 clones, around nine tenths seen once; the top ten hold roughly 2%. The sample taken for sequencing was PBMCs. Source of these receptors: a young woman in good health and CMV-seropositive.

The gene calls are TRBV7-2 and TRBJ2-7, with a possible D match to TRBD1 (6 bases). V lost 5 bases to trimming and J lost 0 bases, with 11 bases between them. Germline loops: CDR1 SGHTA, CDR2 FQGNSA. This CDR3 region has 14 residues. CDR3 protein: CASSLGDNSYEQYF. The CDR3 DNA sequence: TGTGCCAGCAGCCTTGGGGACAACTCCTACGAGCAGTACTTC.

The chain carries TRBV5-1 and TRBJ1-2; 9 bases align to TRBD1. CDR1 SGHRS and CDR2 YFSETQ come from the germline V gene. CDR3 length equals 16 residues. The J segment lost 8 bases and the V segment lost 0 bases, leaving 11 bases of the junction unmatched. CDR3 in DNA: TGCGCCAGCAGCTTGGACGAGTCGACAGGGGGAGTCGGCTACACCTTC. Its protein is CASSLDESTGGVGYTF.

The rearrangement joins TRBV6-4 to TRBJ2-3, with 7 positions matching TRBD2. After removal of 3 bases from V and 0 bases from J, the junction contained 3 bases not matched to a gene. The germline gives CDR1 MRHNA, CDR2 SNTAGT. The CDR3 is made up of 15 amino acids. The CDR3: CASSEGSGSTDTQYF. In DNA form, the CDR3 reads TGTGCCAGCAGTGAGGGTAGCGGGAGCACAGATACGCAGTATTTT.

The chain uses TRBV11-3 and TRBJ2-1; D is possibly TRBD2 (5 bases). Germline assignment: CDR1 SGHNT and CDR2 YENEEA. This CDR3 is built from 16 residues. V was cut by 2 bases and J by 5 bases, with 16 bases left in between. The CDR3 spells CASSLYGLGSHNEQFF. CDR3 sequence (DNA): TGTGCCAGCAGCTTATATGGGCTGGGGAGTCACAATGAGCAGTTCTTC. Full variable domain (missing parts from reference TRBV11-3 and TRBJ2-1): EAGVVQSPRYKIIEKKQPVAFWCNPISGHNTLYWYLQNLGQGPELLIRYENEEAVDDSQLPKDRFSAERLKGVDSTLKIQPAELGDSAVYLCASSLYGLGSHNEQFFGPGTRLTVL.

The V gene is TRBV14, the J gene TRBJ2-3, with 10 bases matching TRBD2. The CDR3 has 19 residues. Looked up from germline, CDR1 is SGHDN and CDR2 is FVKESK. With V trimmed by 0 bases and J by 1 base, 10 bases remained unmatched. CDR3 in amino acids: CASSQDLASGRLRTDTQYF. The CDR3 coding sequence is TGTGCCAGCAGCCAAGATCTGGCTAGCGGGAGACTCCGCACAGATACGCAGTATTTT.

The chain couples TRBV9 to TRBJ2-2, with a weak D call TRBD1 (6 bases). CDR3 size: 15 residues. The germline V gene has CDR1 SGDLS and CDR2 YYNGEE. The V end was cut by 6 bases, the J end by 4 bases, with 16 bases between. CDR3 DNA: TGTGCCAGCACCCCGACCGGGACACCCACCGGGGAGCTGTTTTTT. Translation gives CASTPTGTPTGELFF.

Here the CDR3 reads CASSVGGQRNEKLFF. CDR3 DNA: TGCGCCAGCAGCGTAGGAGGACAGAGAAATGAAAAACTGTTTTTT. This rearrangement joins TRBV5-1 to TRBJ1-4, with D possibly TRBD1 on 6 matching bases. The CDR3 sequence is 15 residues long. The V and J ends lost 4 bases and 5 bases respectively, with 15 bases between them. Germline CDR1 is SGHRS and CDR2 is YFSETQ.

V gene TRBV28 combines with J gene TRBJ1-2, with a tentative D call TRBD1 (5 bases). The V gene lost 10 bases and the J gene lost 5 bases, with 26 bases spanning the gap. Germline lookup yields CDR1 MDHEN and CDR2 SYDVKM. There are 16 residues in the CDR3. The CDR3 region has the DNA TGTGCCACCATGGGGGGAGGGTTCTTTTCAAGATATGGCTACACCTTC. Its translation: CATMGGGFFSRYGYTF.

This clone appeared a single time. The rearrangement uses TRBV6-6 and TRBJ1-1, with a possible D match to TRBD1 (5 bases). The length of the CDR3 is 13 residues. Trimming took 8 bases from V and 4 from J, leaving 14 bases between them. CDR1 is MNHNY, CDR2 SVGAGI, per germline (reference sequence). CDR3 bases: TGTGCCAGCTCGATACAGGAGGGCACTGAAGCTTTCTTT. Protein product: CASSIQEGTEAFF.

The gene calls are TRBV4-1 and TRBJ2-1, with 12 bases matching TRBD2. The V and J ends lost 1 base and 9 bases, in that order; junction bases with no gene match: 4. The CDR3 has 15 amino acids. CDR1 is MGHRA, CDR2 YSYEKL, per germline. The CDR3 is CASSQGASGRGEQFF. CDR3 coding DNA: TGCGCCAGCAGCCAAGGCGCTAGCGGGAGGGGTGAGCAGTTCTTC.

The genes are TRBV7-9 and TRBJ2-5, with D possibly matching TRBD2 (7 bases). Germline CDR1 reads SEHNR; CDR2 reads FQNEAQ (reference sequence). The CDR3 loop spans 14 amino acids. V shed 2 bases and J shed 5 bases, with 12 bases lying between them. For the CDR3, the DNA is TGTGCCAGCAGCTTAAGTAGGGGGGGGGAGACCCAGTACTTC. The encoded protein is CASSLSRGGETQYF.

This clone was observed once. The CDR3 spells CASSEIGQNTGELFF. The CDR3 DNA sequence: TGCGCCAGCAGTGAGATTGGGCAGAACACCGGGGAGCTGTTTTTT. The chain employs TRBV10-1 and TRBJ2-2; D is unclear. Trimming took 2 bases from V and 1 from J, leaving 8 bases between them. The CDR3 totals 15 residues. Looked up from germline, CDR1 is WNHNN and CDR2 is SYGVQD (reference sequence).

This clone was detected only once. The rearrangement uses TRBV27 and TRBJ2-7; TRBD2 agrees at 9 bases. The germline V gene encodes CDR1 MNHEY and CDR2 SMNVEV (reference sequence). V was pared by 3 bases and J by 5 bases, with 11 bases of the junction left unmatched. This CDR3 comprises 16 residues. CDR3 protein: CASSFLIAGEPHEQYF. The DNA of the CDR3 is TGTGCCAGCAGTTTCCTAATAGCGGGAGAACCCCACGAGCAGTACTTC.

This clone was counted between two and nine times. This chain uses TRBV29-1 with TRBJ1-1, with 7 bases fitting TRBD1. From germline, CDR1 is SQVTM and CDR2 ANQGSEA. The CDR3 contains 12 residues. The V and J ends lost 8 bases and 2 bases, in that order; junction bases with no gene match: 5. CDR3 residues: CSLGTVNTEAFF. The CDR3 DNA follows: TGCAGCTTGGGGACAGTCAACACTGAAGCTTTCTTT. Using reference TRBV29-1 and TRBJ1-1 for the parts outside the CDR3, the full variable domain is SAVISQKPSRDICQRGTSLTIQCQVDSQVTMMFWYRQQPGQSLTLIATANQGSEATYESGFVIDKFPISRPNLTFSTLTVSNMSPEDSSIYLCSLGTVNTEAFFGQGTRLTVV.

CDR3 in DNA: TGTGCCAGCAGTCCTCCACTGAATTACGAGCAGTACTTC. It is translated as CASSPPLNYEQYF. The chain joins TRBV28 to TRBJ2-7; D uncertain. Trimming shortened V by 5 bases and J by 4 bases, and 12 bases separated the two germline ends. This CDR3 comprises 13 residues. Germline loops: CDR1 MDHEN, CDR2 SYDVKM.

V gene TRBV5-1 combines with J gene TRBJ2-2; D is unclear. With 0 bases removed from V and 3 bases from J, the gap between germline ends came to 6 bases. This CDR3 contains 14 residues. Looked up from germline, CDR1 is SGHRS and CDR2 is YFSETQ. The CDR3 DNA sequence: TGCGCCAGCAGCTTGGGCACTTACACCGGGGAGCTGTTTTTT. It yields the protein CASSLGTYTGELFF. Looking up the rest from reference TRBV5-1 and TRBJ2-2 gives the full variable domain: KAGVTQTPRYLIKTRGQQVTLSCSPISGHRSVSWYQQTPGQGLQFLFEYFSETQRNKGNFPGRFSGRQFSNSRSEMNVSTLELGDSALYLCASSLGTYTGELFFGEGSRLTVL.

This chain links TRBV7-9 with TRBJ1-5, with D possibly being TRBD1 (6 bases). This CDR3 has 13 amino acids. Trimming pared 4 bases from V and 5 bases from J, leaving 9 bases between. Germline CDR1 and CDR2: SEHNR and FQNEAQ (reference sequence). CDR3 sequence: CASSSGTHQPQHF. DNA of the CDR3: TGTGCCAGCAGCTCAGGGACACATCAGCCCCAGCATTTT. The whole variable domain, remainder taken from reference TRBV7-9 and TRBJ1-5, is DTGVSQNPRHKITKRGQNVTFRCDPISEHNRLYWYRQTLGQGPEFLTYFQNEAQLEKSRLLSDRFSAERPKGSFSTLEIQRTEQGDSAMYLCASSSGTHQPQHFGDGTRLSIL.

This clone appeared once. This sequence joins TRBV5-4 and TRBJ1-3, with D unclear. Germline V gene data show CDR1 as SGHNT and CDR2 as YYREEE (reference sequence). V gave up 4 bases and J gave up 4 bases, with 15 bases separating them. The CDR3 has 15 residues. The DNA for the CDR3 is TGTGCCAGCAGCAATCCGGCGGCGGAAGGAAACACCATATATTTT. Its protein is CASSNPAAEGNTIYF.

The CDR3 region has the DNA TGTGCCAGCAGTTACCGACTAGCGGGAACCACAGATACGCAGTATTTT. This codes for CASSYRLAGTTDTQYF. The chain combines TRBV6-5 with TRBJ2-3; 11 nucleotides match TRBD2. This CDR3 comprises 16 residues. Germline V gene sequence: CDR1 MNHEY, CDR2 SVGAGI. V was pared by 2 bases and J by 2 bases, with 3 bases of the junction left unmatched.

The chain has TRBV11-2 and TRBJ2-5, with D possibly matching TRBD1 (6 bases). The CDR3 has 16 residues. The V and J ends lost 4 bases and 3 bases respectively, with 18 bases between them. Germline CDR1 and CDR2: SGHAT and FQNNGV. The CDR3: CASSSLLEGEKETQYF. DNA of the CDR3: TGTGCCAGCAGCTCACTTCTCGAGGGGGAGAAAGAGACCCAGTACTTC.

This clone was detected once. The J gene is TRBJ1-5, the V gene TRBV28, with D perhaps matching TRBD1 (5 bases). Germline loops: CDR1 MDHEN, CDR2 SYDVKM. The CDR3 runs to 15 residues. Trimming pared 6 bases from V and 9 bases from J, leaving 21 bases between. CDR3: CASRGGTAPIRPQHF. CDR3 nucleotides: TGTGCCAGCAGGGGGGGGACCGCGCCTATTCGGCCCCAGCATTTT.

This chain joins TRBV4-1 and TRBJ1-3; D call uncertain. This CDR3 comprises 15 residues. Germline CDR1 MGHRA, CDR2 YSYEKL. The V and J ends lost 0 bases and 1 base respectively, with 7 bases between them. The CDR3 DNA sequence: TGCGCCAGCAGCCAAGAACGCAGATCTGGAAACACCATATATTTT. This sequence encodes CASSQERRSGNTIYF.

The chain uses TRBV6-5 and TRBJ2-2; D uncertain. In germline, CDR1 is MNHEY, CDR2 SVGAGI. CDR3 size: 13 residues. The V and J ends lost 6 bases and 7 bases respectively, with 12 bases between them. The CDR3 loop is CASRREVGGELFF. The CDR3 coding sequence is TGTGCCAGCAGGAGAGAGGTTGGCGGGGAGCTGTTTTTT.